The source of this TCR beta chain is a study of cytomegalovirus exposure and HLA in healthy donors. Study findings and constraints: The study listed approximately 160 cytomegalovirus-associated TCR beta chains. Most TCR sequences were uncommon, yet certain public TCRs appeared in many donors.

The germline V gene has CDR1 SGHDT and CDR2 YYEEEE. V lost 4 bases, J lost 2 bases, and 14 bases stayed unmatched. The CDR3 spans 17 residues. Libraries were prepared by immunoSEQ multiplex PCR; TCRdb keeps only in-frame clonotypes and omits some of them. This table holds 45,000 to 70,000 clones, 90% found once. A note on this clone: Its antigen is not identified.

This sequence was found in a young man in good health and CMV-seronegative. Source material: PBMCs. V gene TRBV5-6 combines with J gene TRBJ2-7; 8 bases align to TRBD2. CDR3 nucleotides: TGTGCCAGCAGCGTTCCCCCCCACAGCGGGAGCCCCTACGAGCAGTACTTC. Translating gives CASSVPPHSGSPYEQYF.